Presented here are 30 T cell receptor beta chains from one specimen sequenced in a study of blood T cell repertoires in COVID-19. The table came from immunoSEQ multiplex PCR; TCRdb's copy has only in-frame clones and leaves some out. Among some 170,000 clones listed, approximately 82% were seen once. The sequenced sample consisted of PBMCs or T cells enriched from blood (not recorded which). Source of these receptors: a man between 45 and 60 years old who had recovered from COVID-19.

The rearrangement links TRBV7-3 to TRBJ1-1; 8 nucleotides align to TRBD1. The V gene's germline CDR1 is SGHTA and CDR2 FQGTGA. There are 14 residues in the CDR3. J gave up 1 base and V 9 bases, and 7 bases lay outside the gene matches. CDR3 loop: CASSVGQGNTEAFF. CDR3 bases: TGTGCCAGTAGCGTCGGACAGGGGAACACTGAAGCTTTCTTT.

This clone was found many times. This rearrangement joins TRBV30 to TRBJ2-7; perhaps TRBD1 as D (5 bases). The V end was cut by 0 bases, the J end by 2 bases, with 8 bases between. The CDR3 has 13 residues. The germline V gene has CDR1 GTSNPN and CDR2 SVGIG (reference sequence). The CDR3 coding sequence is TGTGCCTGGAGTGTAGGGGCGGCCTACGAGCAGTACTTC. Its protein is CAWSVGAAYEQYF.

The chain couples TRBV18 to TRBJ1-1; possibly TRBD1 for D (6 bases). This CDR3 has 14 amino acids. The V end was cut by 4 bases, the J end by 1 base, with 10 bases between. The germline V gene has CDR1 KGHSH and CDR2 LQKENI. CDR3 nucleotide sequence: TGTGCCAGCTCACTACAGGGATCGAACACTGAAGCTTTCTTT. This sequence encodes CASSLQGSNTEAFF.

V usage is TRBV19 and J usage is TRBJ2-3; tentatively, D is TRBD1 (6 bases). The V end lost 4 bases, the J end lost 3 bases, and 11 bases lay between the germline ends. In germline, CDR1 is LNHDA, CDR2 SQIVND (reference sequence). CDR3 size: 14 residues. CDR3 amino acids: CASSTGQRTDTQYF. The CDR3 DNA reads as TGTGCCAGTAGTACCGGACAGCGTACAGATACGCAGTATTTT.

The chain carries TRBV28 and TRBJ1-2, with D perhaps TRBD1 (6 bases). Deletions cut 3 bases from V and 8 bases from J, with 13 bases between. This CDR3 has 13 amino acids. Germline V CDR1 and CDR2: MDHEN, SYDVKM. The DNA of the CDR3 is TGTGCCAGCAGTTTGGGCAGCCAGGGGGGCTACACCTTC. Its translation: CASSLGSQGGYTF.

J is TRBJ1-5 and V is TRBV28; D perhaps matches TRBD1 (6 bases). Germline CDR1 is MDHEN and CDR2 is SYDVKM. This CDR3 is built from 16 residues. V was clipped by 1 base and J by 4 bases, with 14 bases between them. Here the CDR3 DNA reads TGTGCCAGCAGTTTATCAGGGGCAGGGGCAAATCAGCCCCAGCATTTT. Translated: CASSLSGAGANQPQHF.

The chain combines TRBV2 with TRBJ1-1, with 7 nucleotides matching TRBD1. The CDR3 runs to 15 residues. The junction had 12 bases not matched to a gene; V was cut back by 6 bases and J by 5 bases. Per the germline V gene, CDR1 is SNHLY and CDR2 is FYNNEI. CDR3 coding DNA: TGTGCCAGCAGCAGGGACAGACCAGGGAGGACTGAAGCTTTCTTT. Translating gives CASSRDRPGRTEAFF.

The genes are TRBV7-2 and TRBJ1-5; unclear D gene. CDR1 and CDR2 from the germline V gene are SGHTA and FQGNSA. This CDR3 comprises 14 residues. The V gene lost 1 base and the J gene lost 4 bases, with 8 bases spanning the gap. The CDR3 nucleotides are TGTGCCAGCAGCTTAGTCCGGGTGAATCAGCCCCAGCATTTT. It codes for CASSLVRVNQPQHF. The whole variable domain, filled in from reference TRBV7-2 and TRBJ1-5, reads GAGVSQSPSNKVTEKGKDVELRCDPISGHTALYWYRQSLGQGLEFLIYFQGNSAPDKSGLPSDRFSAERTGGSVSTLTIQRTQQEDSAVYLCASSLVRVNQPQHFGDGTRLSIL.

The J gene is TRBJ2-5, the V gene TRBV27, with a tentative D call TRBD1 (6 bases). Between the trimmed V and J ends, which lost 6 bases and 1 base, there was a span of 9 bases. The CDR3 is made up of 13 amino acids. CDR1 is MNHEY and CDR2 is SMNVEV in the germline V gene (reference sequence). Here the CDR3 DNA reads TGTGCCAGCAGCGAACAGGGCCAAGAGACCCAGTACTTC. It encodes CASSEQGQETQYF.

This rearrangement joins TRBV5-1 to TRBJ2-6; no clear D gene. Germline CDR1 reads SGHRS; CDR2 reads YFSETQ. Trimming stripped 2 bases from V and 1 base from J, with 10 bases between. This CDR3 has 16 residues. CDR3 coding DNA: TGCGCCAGCAGCTTCTCGGTTCTTTCTGGGGCCAACGTCCTGACTTTC. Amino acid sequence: CASSFSVLSGANVLTF.

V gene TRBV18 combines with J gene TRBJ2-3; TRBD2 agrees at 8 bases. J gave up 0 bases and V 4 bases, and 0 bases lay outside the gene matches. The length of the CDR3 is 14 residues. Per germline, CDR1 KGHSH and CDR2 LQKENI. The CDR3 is CASSRTSSTDTQYF. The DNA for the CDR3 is TGTGCCAGCTCACGGACTAGCAGCACAGATACGCAGTATTTT.

The CDR3 region is CASSRQGEATEAFF. In DNA, the CDR3 is TGTGCCAGCAGTCGACAGGGGGAGGCCACTGAAGCTTTCTTT. The chain has TRBV2 and TRBJ1-1; TRBD1 aligns across 9 bases. CDR3 size: 14 residues. In germline, CDR1 is SNHLY, CDR2 FYNNEI. Losses at the gene ends were 5 bases for V and 4 bases for J; bases not matched to a gene: 5.

Here the CDR3 DNA reads TGTGCCAGCAGCGCCCGACTCAACGCTAATGAAAAACTGTTTTTT. Encoded protein: CASSARLNANEKLFF. V gene TRBV9 combines with J gene TRBJ1-4; D uncertain. This CDR3 spans 15 amino acids. From germline, CDR1 is SGDLS and CDR2 YYNGEE. V lost 3 bases and J lost 3, with 12 bases in between.

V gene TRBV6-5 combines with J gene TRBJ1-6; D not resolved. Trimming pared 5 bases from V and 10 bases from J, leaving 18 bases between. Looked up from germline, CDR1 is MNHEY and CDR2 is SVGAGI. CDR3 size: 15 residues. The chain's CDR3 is CASSTSRAGRSPLHF. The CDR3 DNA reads TGTGCCAGCAGTACCTCTAGAGCGGGCAGATCACCCCTCCACTTT.

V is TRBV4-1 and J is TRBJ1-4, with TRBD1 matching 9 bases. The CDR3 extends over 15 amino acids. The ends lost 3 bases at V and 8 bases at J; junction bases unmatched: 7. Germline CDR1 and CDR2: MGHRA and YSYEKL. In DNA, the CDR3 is TGCGCCAGCAGCCAGGGACAGGGCGATCGCGAAAAACTGTTTTTT. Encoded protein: CASSQGQGDREKLFF.

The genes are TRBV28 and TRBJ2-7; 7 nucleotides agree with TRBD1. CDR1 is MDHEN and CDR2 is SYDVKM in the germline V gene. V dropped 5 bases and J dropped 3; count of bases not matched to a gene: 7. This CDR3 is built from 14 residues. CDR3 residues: CASSIDRVNYEQYF. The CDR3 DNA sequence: TGTGCCAGCAGTATCGACAGGGTAAACTACGAGCAGTACTTC.

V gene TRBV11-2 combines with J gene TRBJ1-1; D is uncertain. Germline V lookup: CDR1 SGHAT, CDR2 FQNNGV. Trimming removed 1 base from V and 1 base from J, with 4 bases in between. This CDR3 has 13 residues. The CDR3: CASSLATNTEAFF. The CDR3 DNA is TGTGCCAGCAGCTTAGCTACGAACACTGAAGCTTTCTTT.

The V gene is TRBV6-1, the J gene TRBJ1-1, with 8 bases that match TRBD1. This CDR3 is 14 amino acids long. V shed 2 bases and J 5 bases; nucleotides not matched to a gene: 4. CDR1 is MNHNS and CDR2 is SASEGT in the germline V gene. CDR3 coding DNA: TGTGCCAGCAGTGAACAGGGGGCGCGGACTGAAGCTTTCTTT. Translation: CASSEQGARTEAFF.

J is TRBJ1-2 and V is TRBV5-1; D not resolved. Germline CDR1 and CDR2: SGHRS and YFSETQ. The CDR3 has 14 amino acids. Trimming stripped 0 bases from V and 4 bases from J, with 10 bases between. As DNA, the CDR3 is TGCGCCAGCAGCTTGGCTCAAGCGGGCTATGGCTACACCTTC. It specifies CASSLAQAGYGYTF.

CDR3 residues: CASTQTGGMEKLFF. Here the CDR3 DNA reads TGTGCCAGCACCCAGACAGGGGGAATGGAAAAACTGTTTTTT. This chain links TRBV7-9 with TRBJ1-4, with TRBD1 matching 9 bases. The V and J ends lost 7 bases and 8 bases, in that order; junction bases with no gene match: 8. This CDR3 is built from 14 residues. Germline V gives CDR1 SEHNR, CDR2 FQNEAQ (reference sequence).

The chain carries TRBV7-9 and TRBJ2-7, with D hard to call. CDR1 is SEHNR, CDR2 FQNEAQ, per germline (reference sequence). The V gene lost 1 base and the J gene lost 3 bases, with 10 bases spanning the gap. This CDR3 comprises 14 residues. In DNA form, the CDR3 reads TGTGCCAGCAGCTTAGACCTATCTTTCTACGAGCAGTACTTC. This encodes CASSLDLSFYEQYF.

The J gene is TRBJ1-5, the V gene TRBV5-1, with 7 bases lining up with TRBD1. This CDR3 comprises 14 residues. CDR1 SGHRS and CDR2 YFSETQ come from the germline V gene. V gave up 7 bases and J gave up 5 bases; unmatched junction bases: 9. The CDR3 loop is CASSKTGSDQPQHF. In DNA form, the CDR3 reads TGCGCCAGCTCGAAGACAGGGAGCGATCAGCCCCAGCATTTT.

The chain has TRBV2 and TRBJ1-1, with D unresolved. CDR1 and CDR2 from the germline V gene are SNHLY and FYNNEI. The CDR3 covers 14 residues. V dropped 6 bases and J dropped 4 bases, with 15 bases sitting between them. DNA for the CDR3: TGTGCCAGCAGCGGACGCGGGTCTGTCACTGAAGCTTTCTTT. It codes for CASSGRGSVTEAFF.

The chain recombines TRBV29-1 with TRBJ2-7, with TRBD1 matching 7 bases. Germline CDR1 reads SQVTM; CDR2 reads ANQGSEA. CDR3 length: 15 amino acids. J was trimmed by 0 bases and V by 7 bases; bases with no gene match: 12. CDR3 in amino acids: CSAKTGTVGSYEQYF. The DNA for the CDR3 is TGCAGCGCAAAAACTGGGACAGTAGGCTCCTACGAGCAGTACTTC.

The CDR3 protein is CASSYTGGVYGYTF. In DNA, the CDR3 is TGTGCCAGTAGTTACACAGGGGGAGTCTATGGCTACACCTTC. V is TRBV19 and J is TRBJ1-2; 8 nucleotides agree with TRBD1. CDR3 length: 14 amino acids. Germline CDR1 reads LNHDA; CDR2 reads SQIVND (reference sequence). J lost 4 bases, V lost 5 bases, and 6 bases had no gene match. Variable domain in full (rest from reference TRBV19 and TRBJ1-2): DGGITQSPKYLFRKEGQNVTLSCEQNLNHDAMYWYRQDPGQGLRLIYYSQIVNDFQKGDIAEGYSVSREKKESFPLTVTSAQKNPTAFYLCASSYTGGVYGYTFGSGTRLTVV.

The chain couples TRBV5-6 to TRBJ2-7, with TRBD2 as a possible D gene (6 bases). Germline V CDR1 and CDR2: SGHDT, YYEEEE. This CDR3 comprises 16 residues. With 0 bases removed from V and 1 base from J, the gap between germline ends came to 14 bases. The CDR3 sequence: CASSLAYSGRSYEQYF. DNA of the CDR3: TGTGCCAGCAGCTTGGCCTACTCAGGGAGGTCCTACGAGCAGTACTTC. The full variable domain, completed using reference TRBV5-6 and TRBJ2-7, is DAGVTQSPTHLIKTRGQQVTLRCSPKSGHDTVSWYQQALGQGPQFIFQYYEEEERQRGNFPDRFSGHQFPNYSSELNVNALLLGDSALYLCASSLAYSGRSYEQYFGPGTRLTVT.

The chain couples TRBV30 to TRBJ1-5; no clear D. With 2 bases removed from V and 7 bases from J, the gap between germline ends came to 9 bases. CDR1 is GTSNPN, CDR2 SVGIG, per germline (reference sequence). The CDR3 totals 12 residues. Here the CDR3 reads CAWSQLEQPQHF. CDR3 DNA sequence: TGTGCCTGGAGTCAACTCGAGCAGCCCCAGCATTTT.

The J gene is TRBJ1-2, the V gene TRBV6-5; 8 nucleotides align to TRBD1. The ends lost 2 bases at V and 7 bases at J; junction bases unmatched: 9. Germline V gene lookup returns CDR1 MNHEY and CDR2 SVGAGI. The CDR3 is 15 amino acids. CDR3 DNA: TGTGCCAGCAGTTACGACTCCCAGGGGGCGACTGGCTACACCTTC. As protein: CASSYDSQGATGYTF.

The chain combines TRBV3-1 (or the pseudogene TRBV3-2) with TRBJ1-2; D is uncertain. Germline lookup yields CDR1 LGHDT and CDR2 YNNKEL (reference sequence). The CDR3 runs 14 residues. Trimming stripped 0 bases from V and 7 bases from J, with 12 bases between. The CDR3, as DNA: TGTGCCAGCAGCCAAGATCTAGCGACGAGTGGCTACACCTTC. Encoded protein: CASSQDLATSGYTF.

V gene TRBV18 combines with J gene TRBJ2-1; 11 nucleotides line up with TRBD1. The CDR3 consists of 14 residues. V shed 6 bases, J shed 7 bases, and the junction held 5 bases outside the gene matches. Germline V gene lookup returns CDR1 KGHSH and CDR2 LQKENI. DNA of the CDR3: TGTGCCAGCTCCCCCGGGACAGGGGGGAATGAGCAGTTCTTC. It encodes CASSPGTGGNEQFF.